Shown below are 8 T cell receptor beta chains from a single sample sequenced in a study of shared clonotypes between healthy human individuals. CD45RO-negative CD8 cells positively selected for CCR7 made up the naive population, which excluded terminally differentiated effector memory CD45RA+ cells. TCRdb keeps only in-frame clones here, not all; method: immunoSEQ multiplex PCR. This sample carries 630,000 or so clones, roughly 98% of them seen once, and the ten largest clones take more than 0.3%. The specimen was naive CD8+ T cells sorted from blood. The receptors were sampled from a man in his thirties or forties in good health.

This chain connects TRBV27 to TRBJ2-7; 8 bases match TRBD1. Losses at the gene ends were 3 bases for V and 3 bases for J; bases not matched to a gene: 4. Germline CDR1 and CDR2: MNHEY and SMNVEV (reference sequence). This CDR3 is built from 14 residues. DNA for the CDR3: TGTGCCAGCAGTTTCCTCGGACAGGGCTACGAGCAGTACTTC. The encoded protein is CASSFLGQGYEQYF.

The CDR3 loop is CASSPALGTSYNEQFF. The DNA for the CDR3 is TGTGCCAGCAGCCCTGCTTTGGGGACTTCCTACAATGAGCAGTTCTTC. This chain uses TRBV27 with TRBJ2-1, with D possibly TRBD2 on 6 matching bases. The ends were cut back, 6 bases at V and 1 base at J, with 16 bases in the middle. The germline CDR1 and CDR2 sequences are MNHEY and SMNVEV (reference sequence). This CDR3 is built from 16 residues.

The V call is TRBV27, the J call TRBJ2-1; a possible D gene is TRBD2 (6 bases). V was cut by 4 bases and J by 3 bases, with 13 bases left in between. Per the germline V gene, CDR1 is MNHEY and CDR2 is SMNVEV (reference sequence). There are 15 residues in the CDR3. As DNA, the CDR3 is TGTGCCAGCAGTTCCAGTCGGGGGTACTACAATGAGCAGTTCTTC. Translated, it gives CASSSSRGYYNEQFF.

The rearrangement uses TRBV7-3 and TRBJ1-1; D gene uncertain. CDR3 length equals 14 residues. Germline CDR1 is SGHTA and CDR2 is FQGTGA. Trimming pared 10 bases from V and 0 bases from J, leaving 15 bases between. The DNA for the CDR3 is TGTGCCACTTCGAGGGAGGGATTGAACACTGAAGCTTTCTTT. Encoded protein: CATSREGLNTEAFF. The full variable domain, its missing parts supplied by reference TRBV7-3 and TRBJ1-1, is GAGVSQTPSNKVTEKGKYVELRCDPISGHTALYWYRQSLGQGPEFLIYFQGTGAADDSGLPNDRFFAVRPEGSVSTLKIQRTERGDSAVYLCATSREGLNTEAFFGQGTRLTVV.

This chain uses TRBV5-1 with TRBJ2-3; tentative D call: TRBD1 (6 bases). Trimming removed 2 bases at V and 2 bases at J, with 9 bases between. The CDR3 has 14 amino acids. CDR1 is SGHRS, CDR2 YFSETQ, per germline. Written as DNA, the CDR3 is TGCGCCAGCAGCTTAGACAGGCTCACAGATACGCAGTATTTT. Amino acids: CASSLDRLTDTQYF.

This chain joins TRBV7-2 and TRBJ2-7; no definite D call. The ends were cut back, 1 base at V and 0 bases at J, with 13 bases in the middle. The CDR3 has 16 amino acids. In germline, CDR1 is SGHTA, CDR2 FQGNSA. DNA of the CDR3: TGTGCCAGCAGCTTAGATTTGTCTCAGAGCTCCTACGAGCAGTACTTC. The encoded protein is CASSLDLSQSSYEQYF.

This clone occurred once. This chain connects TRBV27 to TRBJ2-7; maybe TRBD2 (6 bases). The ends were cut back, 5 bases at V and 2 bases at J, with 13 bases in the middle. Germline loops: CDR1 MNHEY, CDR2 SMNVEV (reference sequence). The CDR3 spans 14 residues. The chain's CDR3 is CASSKAGPTYEQYF. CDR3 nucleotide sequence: TGTGCCAGCAGTAAAGCGGGCCCAACCTACGAGCAGTACTTC.

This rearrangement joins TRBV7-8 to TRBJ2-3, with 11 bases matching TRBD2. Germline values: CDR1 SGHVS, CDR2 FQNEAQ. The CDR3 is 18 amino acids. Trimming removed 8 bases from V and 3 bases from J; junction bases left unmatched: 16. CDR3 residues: CASVHPTRTSGRTDTQYF. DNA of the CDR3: TGTGCCAGCGTTCACCCCACCCGAACTAGCGGGAGAACAGATACGCAGTATTTT.